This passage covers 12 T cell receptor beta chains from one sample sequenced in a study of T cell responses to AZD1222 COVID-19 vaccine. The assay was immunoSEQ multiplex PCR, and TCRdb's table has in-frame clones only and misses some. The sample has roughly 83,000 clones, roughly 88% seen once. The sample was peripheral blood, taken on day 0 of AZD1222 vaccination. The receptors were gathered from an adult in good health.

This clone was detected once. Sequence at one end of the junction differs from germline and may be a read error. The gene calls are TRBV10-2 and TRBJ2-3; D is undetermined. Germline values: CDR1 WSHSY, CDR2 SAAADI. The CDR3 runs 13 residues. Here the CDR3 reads CASRGPVQDAQYF. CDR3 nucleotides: TGCGCCAGCAGGGGCCCGGTTCAAGATGCGCAGTATTTT.

CDR3 sequence reads: CATRGLGTGELFF. The CDR3 DNA is TGTGCCACCAGGGGGCTGGGGACCGGGGAGCTGTTTTTT. J is TRBJ2-2 and V is TRBV24-1; D possibly corresponds to TRBD1 (5 bases). Germline CDR1 is KGHDR and CDR2 is SFDVKD. CDR3 size: 13 residues. Trimming left V 7 bases short and J 5 bases short, with 10 bases between.

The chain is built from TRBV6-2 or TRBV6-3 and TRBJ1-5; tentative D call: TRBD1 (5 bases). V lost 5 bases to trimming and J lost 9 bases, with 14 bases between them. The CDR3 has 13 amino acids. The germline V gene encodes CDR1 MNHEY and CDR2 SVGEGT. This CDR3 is CASSQMGEGPQHF. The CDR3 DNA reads TGTGCCAGCAGTCAAATGGGGGAGGGGCCCCAGCATTTT.

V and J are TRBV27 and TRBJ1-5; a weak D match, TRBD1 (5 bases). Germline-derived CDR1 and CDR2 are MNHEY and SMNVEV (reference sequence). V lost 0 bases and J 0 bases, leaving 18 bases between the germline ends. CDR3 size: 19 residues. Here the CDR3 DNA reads TGTGCCAGCAGTTTATCAGGGGCAGGGCTGTTCGCTAGCAATCAGCCCCAGCATTTT. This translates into CASSLSGAGLFASNQPQHF.

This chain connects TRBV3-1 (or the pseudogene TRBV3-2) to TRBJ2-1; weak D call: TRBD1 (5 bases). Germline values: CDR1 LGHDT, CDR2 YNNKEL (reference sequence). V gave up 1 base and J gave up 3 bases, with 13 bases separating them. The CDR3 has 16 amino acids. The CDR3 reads CASSQGQDTIYNEQFF. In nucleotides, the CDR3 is TGTGCCAGCAGCCAAGGGCAGGACACCATCTACAATGAGCAGTTCTTC.

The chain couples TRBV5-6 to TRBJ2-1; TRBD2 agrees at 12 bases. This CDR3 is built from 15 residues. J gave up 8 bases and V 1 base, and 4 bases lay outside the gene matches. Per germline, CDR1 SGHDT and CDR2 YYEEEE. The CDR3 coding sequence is TGTGCCAGCAGCTTGTGGCTAGCGGGAGGGGATGAGCAGTTCTTC. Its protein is CASSLWLAGGDEQFF.

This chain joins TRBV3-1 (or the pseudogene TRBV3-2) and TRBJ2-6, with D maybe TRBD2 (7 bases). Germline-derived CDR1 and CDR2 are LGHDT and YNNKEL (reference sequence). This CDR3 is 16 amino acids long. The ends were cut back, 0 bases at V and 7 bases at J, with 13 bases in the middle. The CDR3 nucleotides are TGTGCCAGCAGCCAAGATGTCGGGGGGACAGCCAACGTCCTGACTTTC. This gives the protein CASSQDVGGTANVLTF.

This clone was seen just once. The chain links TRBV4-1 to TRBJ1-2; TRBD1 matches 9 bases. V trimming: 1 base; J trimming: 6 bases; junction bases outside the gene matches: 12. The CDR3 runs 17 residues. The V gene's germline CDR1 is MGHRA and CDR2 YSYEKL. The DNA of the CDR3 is TGCGCCAGCAGCCAAGTAAGCATAGGGCGACAGGGGGATGGCTACACCTTC. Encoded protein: CASSQVSIGRQGDGYTF.

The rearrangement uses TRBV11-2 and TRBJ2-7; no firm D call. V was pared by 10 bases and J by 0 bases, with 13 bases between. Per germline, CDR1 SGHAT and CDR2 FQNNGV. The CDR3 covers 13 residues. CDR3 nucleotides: TGTGCCACCCAAGGGTTTGGCTCCTACGAGCAGTACTTC. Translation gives CATQGFGSYEQYF. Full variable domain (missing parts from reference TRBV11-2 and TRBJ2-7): EAGVAQSPRYKIIEKRQSVAFWCNPISGHATLYWYQQILGQGPKLLIQFQNNGVVDDSQLPKDRFSAERLKGVDSTLKIQPAKLEDSAVYLCATQGFGSYEQYFGPGTRLTVT.

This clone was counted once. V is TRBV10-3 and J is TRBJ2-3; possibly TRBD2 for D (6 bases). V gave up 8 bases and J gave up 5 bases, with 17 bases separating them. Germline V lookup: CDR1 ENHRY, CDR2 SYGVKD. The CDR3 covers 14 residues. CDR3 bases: TGTGCCATCGCGCGCGGGGTTACTGGAGATACGCAGTATTTT. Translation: CAIARGVTGDTQYF.

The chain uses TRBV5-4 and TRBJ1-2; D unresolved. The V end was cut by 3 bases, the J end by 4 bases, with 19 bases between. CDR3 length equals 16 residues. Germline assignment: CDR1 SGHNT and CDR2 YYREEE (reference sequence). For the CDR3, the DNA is TGTGCCAGCAGCTACACCTCTGGGCGCCCTGGCTATGGCTACACCTTC. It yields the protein CASSYTSGRPGYGYTF.

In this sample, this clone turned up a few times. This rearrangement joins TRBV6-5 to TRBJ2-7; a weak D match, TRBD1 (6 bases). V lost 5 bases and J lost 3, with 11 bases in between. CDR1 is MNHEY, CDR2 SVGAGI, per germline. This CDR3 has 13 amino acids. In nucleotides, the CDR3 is TGTGCCAGCAGTAGGGACATCTACTACGAGCAGTACTTC. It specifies CASSRDIYYEQYF.